A single T cell receptor (beta chain) is shown here with its context. The data derive from a study of blood T cell repertoires in COVID-19. For the study at large: From T cells, B-cell-depleted T cells, or PBMCs came the material, which was cDNA or gDNA.

In the original workflow: Using reference gene primer amplification, nucleated cell counts were estimated. Clones were sequenced by immunoSEQ multiplex PCR, and TCRdb holds only the in-frame ones, with some missing. V and J calls and clone size are copied from that table; D and trimming were computed from the DNA. The sample holds about 67,000 clones, 86% seen once. The CDR3 spans 18 residues. V shed 0 bases, J shed 0 bases, and the junction held 7 bases outside the gene matches. From germline, CDR1 is LNHNV and CDR2 YYDKDF (reference sequence). The chain combines TRBV15 with TRBJ2-1, with 8 bases matching TRBD2. Sequenced sample: peripheral blood. This sequence was found in a man aged 50 or older with active COVID-19. The CDR3 protein is CATSRDPMSGSSYNEQFF. The CDR3 nucleotides are TGTGCCACCAGCAGAGATCCCATGAGCGGGAGCTCCTACAATGAGCAGTTCTTC.